Below, 8 T cell receptor beta chains from the same sample are listed, as sequenced in a study of blood T cell repertoires in COVID-19. Assay: immunoSEQ multiplex PCR; the TCRdb copy retains only in-frame clones and omits some. In the table there are more than 70,000 clones, 75% to 85% of which are singletons. The specimen sequenced was peripheral blood. These receptors were obtained from a human donor in a cohort sampled during active COVID-19.

This clone was detected only once. The rearrangement uses TRBV6-5 and TRBJ2-7; D possibly corresponds to TRBD1 (5 bases). Between the trimmed V and J ends, which lost 4 bases and 1 base, there was a span of 8 bases. Germline V gene sequence: CDR1 MNHEY, CDR2 SVGAGI. This CDR3 is built from 13 residues. CDR3 loop: CASSWRQSYEQYF. The DNA of the CDR3 is TGTGCCAGCAGTTGGAGACAGTCCTACGAGCAGTACTTC.

This chain uses TRBV7-3 with TRBJ2-5; 10 nucleotides align to TRBD1. The CDR3 is made up of 15 amino acids. V trimming: 5 bases; J trimming: 3 bases; junction bases outside the gene matches: 6. CDR1 is SGHTA, CDR2 FQGTGA, per germline. The CDR3 DNA sequence: TGTGCCAGCAGCCTCGGACAGGGGGATAAAGAGACCCAGTACTTC. Its translation: CASSLGQGDKETQYF.

This clone has only a few counts. The chain links TRBV3-1 (or the pseudogene TRBV3-2) to TRBJ2-3; D ambiguous. This CDR3 comprises 13 residues. Germline V lookup: CDR1 LGHDT, CDR2 YNNKEL (reference sequence). V was shortened by 1 base and J by 6 bases, with 8 bases between the two germline ends. The CDR3 DNA is TGTGCCAGCAGCCAAGCTTTGGAGGATACGCAGTATTTT. This sequence encodes CASSQALEDTQYF.

The chain employs TRBV16 and TRBJ2-7; 9 bases match TRBD2. CDR1 and CDR2 (germline): KGHSY, FQNENV. This CDR3 region has 15 residues. V gave up 0 bases and J gave up 3 bases; unmatched junction bases: 3. CDR3 sequence reads: CASSQSPSGNYEQYF. The CDR3 DNA follows: TGTGCCAGCAGCCAATCGCCTAGCGGGAACTACGAGCAGTACTTC.

This chain connects TRBV7-2 to TRBJ2-4; D gene ambiguous. CDR1 is SGHTA and CDR2 is FQGNSA in the germline V gene. The germline V and J ends were trimmed by 5 bases and 1 base, with 15 bases remaining between them. The CDR3 is 16 residues long. The CDR3 DNA sequence: TGTGCCAGCAGCCCCGCCCTTCGCTACGCCAAAAACATTCAGTACTTC. Translated: CASSPALRYAKNIQYF.

This chain connects TRBV2 to TRBJ1-5, with D hard to call. The CDR3 is made up of 13 amino acids. Germline CDR1 reads SNHLY; CDR2 reads FYNNEI. V lost 8 bases, J lost 6 bases, and 14 bases lay in between. CDR3 sequence: CASGRARGQPQHF. The CDR3 nucleotides are TGTGCCAGCGGCCGGGCTCGGGGTCAGCCCCAGCATTTT.

The chain has TRBV6-1 and TRBJ1-2; no definite D call. Per germline, CDR1 MNHNS and CDR2 SASEGT. The CDR3 contains 12 residues. Trimming stripped 1 base from V and 5 bases from J, with 5 bases between. CDR3 residues: CASSEVGYGYTF. As DNA, the CDR3 is TGTGCCAGCAGTGAAGTCGGGTATGGCTACACCTTC.

The chain uses TRBV5-1 and TRBJ2-5, with TRBD1 as a possible D gene (5 bases). Trimming stripped 5 bases from V and 4 bases from J, with 15 bases between. The CDR3 is made up of 14 amino acids. Germline CDR1 is SGHRS and CDR2 is YFSETQ. The CDR3 region has the DNA TGCGCCAGCAGTCCACAGGCTTGGGGAGAGACCCAGTACTTC. Translating it yields CASSPQAWGETQYF.